In this sample, the clone carrying this TCR beta chain turned up once. This sample was included in a study of T cell changes during pregnancy in multiple sclerosis. Looked up from germline, CDR1 is MNHEY and CDR2 is SVGAGI. The CDR3 extends over 13 amino acids. V lost 6 bases to trimming and J lost 8 bases, with 16 bases between them. TCRdb keeps only in-frame clones here, not all; method: immunoSEQ multiplex PCR. Seen here are 25,000 to 30,000 clones, 85% observed once, and the top ten hold approximately 8%. The specimen comprised CD8+ T cells from peripheral blood mononuclear cells, sampled after pregnancy. The source is a female donor with multiple sclerosis, enrolled in a pregnancy study. This chain connects TRBV6-5 to TRBJ1-2; no clear D gene. The DNA for the CDR3 is TGTGCCAGCAGACCGACCGTCCGGGGAGGCTACACCTTC. Protein product: CASRPTVRGGYTF.